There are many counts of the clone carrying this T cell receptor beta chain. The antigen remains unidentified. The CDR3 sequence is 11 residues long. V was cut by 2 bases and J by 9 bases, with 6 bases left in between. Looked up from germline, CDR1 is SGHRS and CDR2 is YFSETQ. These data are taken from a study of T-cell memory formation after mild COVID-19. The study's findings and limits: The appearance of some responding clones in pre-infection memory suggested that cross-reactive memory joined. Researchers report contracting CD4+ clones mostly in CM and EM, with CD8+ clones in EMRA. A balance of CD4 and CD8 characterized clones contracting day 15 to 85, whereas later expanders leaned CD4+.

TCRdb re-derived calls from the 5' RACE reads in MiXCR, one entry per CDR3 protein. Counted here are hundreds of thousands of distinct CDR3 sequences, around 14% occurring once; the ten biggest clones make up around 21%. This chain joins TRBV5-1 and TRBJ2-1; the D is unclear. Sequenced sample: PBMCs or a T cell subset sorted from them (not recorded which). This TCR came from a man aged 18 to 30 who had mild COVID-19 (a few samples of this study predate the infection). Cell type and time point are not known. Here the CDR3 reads CASSFSFEQFF. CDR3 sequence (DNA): TGCGCCAGCAGCTTTTCGTTTGAGCAGTTCTTC. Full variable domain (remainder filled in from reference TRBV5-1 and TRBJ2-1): KAGVTQTPRYLIKTRGQQVTLSCSPISGHRSVSWYQQTPGQGLQFLFEYFSETQRNKGNFPGRFSGRQFSNSRSEMNVSTLELGDSALYLCASSFSFEQFFGPGTRLTVL.